What follows are 28 T cell receptor beta chains derived from one specimen sequenced in a study of blood T cells in healthy people across ages. Sample-barcoded 5' priming and a J-beta primer mix drove a second PCR of about 6 to 11 cycles. A single record per CDR3 protein comes from TCRdb applying MiXCR to the 5' RACE reads. The data show approximately 800,000 distinct CDR3 sequences, about 62% seen once. The sequenced sample consisted of blood. All receptors come from a man aged 25-45 years in good health.

This clonotype was picked up a small number of times. The rearrangement links TRBV6-1 to TRBJ2-5; tentatively, D is TRBD2 (6 bases). Germline CDR1 reads MNHNS; CDR2 reads SASEGT. CDR3 length: 15 amino acids. Trimming took 0 bases from V and 2 from J, leaving 10 bases between them. CDR3 amino acids: CASSEARDSQETQYF. The CDR3 coding sequence is TGTGCCAGCAGTGAAGCGCGGGACTCTCAAGAGACCCAGTACTTC.

The rearrangement uses TRBV3-1 and TRBJ2-4; 7 nucleotides align to TRBD1. TRBJ2-7 explains the end of the DNA better; the J call may be wrong. CDR3 length: 14 residues. From germline, CDR1 is LGHDT and CDR2 YNNKEL (reference sequence). The CDR3 DNA sequence: TGTGCCAGCAGCCATACGACAGGGAGATACGAGCAGTACTTC. It translates to CASSHTTGRYEQYF.

The table lists this clonotype with a count of one. The J gene is TRBJ1-2, the V gene TRBV10-3; TRBD1 is a possible D gene (5 bases). The CDR3 covers 13 residues. Germline CDR1 and CDR2: ENHRY and SYGVKD. Deletions cut 2 bases from V and 6 bases from J, with 10 bases between. The CDR3 region has the DNA TGTGCCATCAGTGAGCGGGGGTTCGATGGCTACACCTTC. This gives the protein CAISERGFDGYTF.

This clonotype was picked up one time. The chain combines TRBV6-5 with TRBJ1-1, with 7 bases lining up with TRBD1. With V trimmed by 2 bases and J by 2 bases, 5 bases remained unmatched. Germline V gene lookup returns CDR1 MNHEY and CDR2 SVGAGI. The CDR3 runs 15 residues. The CDR3 protein is CASSYGDSFNTEAFF. DNA of the CDR3: TGTGCCAGCAGTTACGGGGACAGCTTTAACACTGAAGCTTTCTTT.

This chain connects TRBV20-1 to TRBJ2-3, with 8 bases fitting TRBD2. This CDR3 comprises 15 residues. V was clipped by 2 bases and J by 2 bases; unmatched bases: 6. Germline lookup yields CDR1 DFQATT and CDR2 SNEGSKA (reference sequence). CDR3 residues: CSARKLADVTDTQYF. The CDR3 DNA is TGCAGTGCTAGAAAACTAGCGGATGTCACAGATACGCAGTATTTT.

This chain links TRBV7-9 with TRBJ2-7; weak D call: TRBD2 (7 bases). Germline CDR1 is SEHNR and CDR2 is FQNEAQ (reference sequence). The V and J ends lost 5 bases and 2 bases respectively, with 13 bases between them. The CDR3 sequence is 14 residues long. The CDR3 protein is CASSHGGTTYEQYF. In DNA form, the CDR3 reads TGTGCCAGCAGCCACGGGGGGACAACCTACGAGCAGTACTTC. Full variable domain (outside the CDR3, taken from reference TRBV7-9 and TRBJ2-7): DTGVSQNPRHKITKRGQNVTFRCDPISEHNRLYWYRQTLGQGPEFLTYFQNEAQLEKSRLLSDRFSAERPKGSFSTLEIQRTEQGDSAMYLCASSHGGTTYEQYFGPGTRLTVT.

V gene TRBV24-1 combines with J gene TRBJ1-5; D not certain. The germline CDR1 and CDR2 sequences are KGHDR and SFDVKD. This CDR3 is 14 amino acids long. V lost 0 bases and J 12 bases, leaving 14 bases between the germline ends. The CDR3 here is CATSDLLGGSDQHF. For the CDR3, the DNA is TGTGCCACCAGTGATTTGTTGGGAGGGAGTGACCAGCATTTT.

Notes on this clonotype: One base away lies a much larger clone, so this may be a sequencing read error. The rearrangement uses TRBV3-1 and TRBJ2-2; the D is unclear. V shed 0 bases and J shed 4 bases, with 12 bases lying between them. From germline, CDR1 is LGHDT and CDR2 YNNKEL (reference sequence). The CDR3 covers 16 residues. The CDR3 DNA is TGTGCCAGCAGCCAAGATCTCCGGTGGGGCACCGGGGAGCTGTTTTTT. Its protein product is CASSQDLRWGTGELFF.

This clonotype has only one observation. The J gene is TRBJ2-7, the V gene TRBV5-1; 9 bases align to TRBD2. The CDR3 contains 14 residues. With V trimmed by 4 bases and J by 1 base, 3 bases remained unmatched. Germline CDR1 is SGHRS and CDR2 is YFSETQ. DNA for the CDR3: TGCGCCAGCAGCATTAGCGGGAGATCCTACGAGCAGTACTTC. Protein: CASSISGRSYEQYF.

This clonotype was counted a few times. The DNA of the CDR3 is TGCGCCAGCAGCCAAGAACGGGGTAGCTATGGCTACACCTTC. Encoded protein: CASSQERGSYGYTF. The chain joins TRBV4-1 to TRBJ1-2; no clear D gene. The germline V gene encodes CDR1 MGHRA and CDR2 YSYEKL. V was pared by 0 bases and J by 4 bases, with 9 bases between. The CDR3 has 14 amino acids.

The V and J genes are TRBV3-1 and TRBJ2-4; tentative D call: TRBD1 (6 bases). The CDR3 covers 13 residues. In germline, CDR1 is LGHDT, CDR2 YNNKEL (reference sequence). V lost 6 bases and J 5 bases, leaving 11 bases between the germline ends. The DNA for the CDR3 is TGTGCCAGCAGGCGGACAGTGGAAAACATTCAGTACTTC. It specifies CASRRTVENIQYF.

This sequence joins TRBV7-8 and TRBJ2-5; a weak D match, TRBD2 (7 bases). The CDR3 is made up of 16 amino acids. Germline CDR1 SGHVS, CDR2 FQNEAQ. V was clipped by 2 bases and J by 5 bases, with 18 bases between them. The CDR3 DNA sequence: TGTGCCAGCAGCTTACGGCGAGGGGGGGCTTCGGAGACCCAGTACTTC. Translating gives CASSLRRGGASETQYF. The variable domain in full, completed from reference TRBV7-8 and TRBJ2-5, reads GAGVSQSPRYKVAKRGQDVALRCDPISGHVSLFWYQQALGQGPEFLTYFQNEAQLDKSGLPSDRFFAERPEGSVSTLKIQRTQQEDSAVYLCASSLRRGGASETQYFGPGTRLLVL.

This chain connects TRBV29-1 to TRBJ2-5; TRBD2 matches at 13 bases. The trim removed 0 bases at V and 5 bases at J, leaving 3 bases unmatched. The CDR3 is made up of 15 amino acids. Germline V gives CDR1 SQVTM, CDR2 ANQGSEA. CDR3 sequence reads: CSVEETSGRLETQYF. The CDR3 DNA follows: TGCAGCGTTGAAGAGACTAGCGGGAGGTTGGAGACCCAGTACTTC.

This chain links TRBV20-1 with TRBJ2-7; TRBD2 might be the D (6 bases). The CDR3 length is 17 residues. CDR1 is DFQATT and CDR2 is SNEGSKA in the germline V gene (reference sequence). Trimming left V 4 bases short and J 4 bases short, with 26 bases between. The CDR3: CSATGGPGEPYSYEQYF. CDR3 in DNA: TGCAGTGCTACCGGGGGTCCCGGGGAGCCGTACTCTTACGAGCAGTACTTC.

The chain links TRBV7-6 to TRBJ2-3; D not certain. V was clipped by 5 bases and J by 3 bases, with 9 bases between them. The CDR3 length is 13 residues. CDR1 is SGHVS and CDR2 is FNYEAQ in the germline V gene. The CDR3 DNA sequence: TGTGCCAGCAGCCCGGCGCAGACAGATACGCAGTATTTT. Residues: CASSPAQTDTQYF.

The J gene is TRBJ2-6, the V gene TRBV11-2, with D possibly TRBD1 on 5 matching bases. The CDR3 consists of 16 residues. The V end lost 6 bases, the J end lost 0 bases, and 12 bases lay between the germline ends. From germline, CDR1 is SGHAT and CDR2 FQNNGV. CDR3 DNA: TGTGCCAGCAGAACCACAGGAGCCTCTGGGGCCAACGTCCTGACTTTC. This sequence encodes CASRTTGASGANVLTF.

This clonotype was counted between two and nine times. The rearrangement joins TRBV2 to TRBJ2-1; 8 bases map to TRBD1. With V trimmed by 4 bases and J by 7 bases, 3 bases remained unmatched. Germline loops: CDR1 SNHLY, CDR2 FYNNEI. The CDR3 length is 13 residues. CDR3 region: CASSATGGNEQFF. CDR3 sequence (DNA): TGTGCCAGCAGTGCAACAGGGGGGAATGAGCAGTTCTTC.

This chain uses TRBV6-5 with TRBJ2-5; 7 nucleotides match TRBD2. The J call may be incorrect, as the DNA end agrees better with TRBJ2-7. Germline assignment: CDR1 MNHEY and CDR2 SVGAGI. This CDR3 contains 14 residues. Here the CDR3 DNA reads TGTGCCAGCAGATCCCCGGGCGGGAGCGACGAGCAGTACTTC. Amino acids: CASRSPGGSDEQYF.

This sequence joins TRBV3-1 and TRBJ1-2; no firm D call. CDR1 and CDR2 from the germline V gene are LGHDT and YNNKEL (reference sequence). Trimming left V 3 bases short and J 2 bases short, with 7 bases between. This CDR3 contains 13 residues. CDR3 coding DNA: TGTGCCAGCAGCCAGGTATCAAACTATGGCTACACCTTC. This codes for CASSQVSNYGYTF.

The chain is built from TRBV4-2 and TRBJ2-1; D gene uncertain. The CDR3 covers 13 residues. Germline CDR1 LGHNA, CDR2 YNFKEQ. The V gene lost 0 bases and the J gene lost 8 bases, with 8 bases spanning the gap. CDR3 loop: CASSQEFSHEQFF. In DNA form, the CDR3 reads TGTGCCAGCAGCCAAGAGTTTAGCCATGAGCAGTTCTTC.

This sequence joins TRBV3-1 and TRBJ2-7; D is ambiguous. Per the germline V gene, CDR1 is LGHDT and CDR2 is YNNKEL (reference sequence). The CDR3 is made up of 15 amino acids. Trimming pared 4 bases from V and 0 bases from J, leaving 13 bases between. The CDR3 spells CASSPLASSSYEQYF. Here the CDR3 DNA reads TGTGCCAGCAGCCCCTTGGCTTCTAGCTCCTACGAGCAGTACTTC.

The chain links TRBV29-1 to TRBJ2-7; 8 bases match TRBD2. V was pared by 6 bases and J by 4 bases, with 11 bases of the junction left unmatched. Germline V lookup: CDR1 SQVTM, CDR2 ANQGSEA. The CDR3 is made up of 14 amino acids. The CDR3 DNA is TGCAGCGTCCGTACGGGGGGGTTCGAGTACGAGCAGTACTTC. Protein product: CSVRTGGFEYEQYF.

There are a few counts of this clonotype. The chain joins TRBV2 to TRBJ1-5, with D unclear. The CDR3 spans 11 residues. CDR1 is SNHLY, CDR2 FYNNEI, per germline. Trimming took off 6 bases at V and 5 bases at J, with 5 bases between the two ends. In nucleotides, the CDR3 is TGTGCCAGCAGCTCGGATCAGCCCCAGCATTTT. Residues: CASSSDQPQHF.

This clonotype is a singleton in its sample. At one end, the junction sequence differs from germline, possibly due to a read error. The CDR3 coding sequence is TGCAGTACTAGAGGGGGGGCTCGAGGTACAGATACGCAGTATTTT. It yields the protein CSTRGGARGTDTQYF. V usage is TRBV20-1 and J usage is TRBJ2-3; D may be TRBD2 (7 bases). Germline CDR1 is DFQATT and CDR2 is SNEGSKA (reference sequence). The CDR3 totals 15 residues.

The V call is TRBV12-5, the J call TRBJ2-3; tentatively, D is TRBD2 (7 bases). V lost 7 bases and J 2 bases, leaving 10 bases between the germline ends. This CDR3 has 13 residues. The germline CDR1 and CDR2 sequences are LGHNT and FRNRAP. The CDR3 region has the DNA TGTGCTAGTGAAGGGGGGGCCACAGATACGCAGTATTTT. As protein: CASEGGATDTQYF.

The table lists this clonotype with a few counts. The rearrangement links TRBV7-9 to TRBJ2-4; 7 positions match TRBD1. CDR3 length: 14 residues. V shed 5 bases, J shed 5 bases, and the junction held 6 bases outside the gene matches. The V gene's germline CDR1 is SEHNR and CDR2 FQNEAQ (reference sequence). The DNA for the CDR3 is TGTGCCAGCAGCCCATGGGACAGCCAAAACATTCAGTACTTC. This gives the protein CASSPWDSQNIQYF.

This clonotype appeared a few times. The chain joins TRBV6-5 to TRBJ2-1, with TRBD2 matching over 7 bases. Trimming at V came to 9 bases and at J to 7 bases, leaving 9 bases not matched to a gene. This CDR3 comprises 13 residues. Germline CDR1 and CDR2: MNHEY and SVGAGI. CDR3 DNA sequence: TGTGCCAGTGGGGGGGGTTCGGGGAATGAGCAGTTCTTC. This encodes CASGGGSGNEQFF.

This clonotype was recorded only once. The chain has TRBV6-6 and TRBJ2-7, with TRBD2 matching 10 bases. This CDR3 region has 17 residues. The germline V gene has CDR1 MNHNY and CDR2 SVGAGI (reference sequence). V shed 4 bases, J shed 6 bases, and the junction held 15 bases outside the gene matches. CDR3 loop: CASSSQAGLAEISEQYF. The DNA of the CDR3 is TGTGCCAGCAGTTCCCAAGCCGGACTAGCGGAAATTTCCGAGCAGTACTTC.